The rows below give T cell receptor beta chains drawn from one sample of a study of T cell responses to AZD1222 COVID-19 vaccine. Repertoires were generated with immunoSEQ multiplex PCR, while TCRdb's copy carries only in-frame clones and drops some. The sample holds 78,000 or so clones, approximately 89% seen once. The sample in question was peripheral blood, obtained on day 0 of AZD1222 vaccination. These receptors all come from an adult in good health. Both conserved end residues are part of each CDR3. Each record gives: clone size, J gene, D gene, V gene, CDR3 DNA, CDR3 protein. The D gene is left open where the match is weak. Only some rows state a clone size, as once, few, many or a class for expanded clones.

>once|TRBJ1-1|-|TRBV30
TGTGCCTGGAGGGAGGCGGGGAGGATGAACACTGAAGCTTTCTTT
CAWREAGRMNTEAFF
>-|TRBJ2-2|TRBD2|TRBV6-5
TGTGCCAGCAGCGCTAACGGGGGGACCGGGGAGCTGTTTTTT
CASSANGGTGELFF
>once|TRBJ1-5|-|TRBV5-1
TGCGCCAGCAGCCCTAGGGGCGGAAATCAGCCCCAGCATTTT
CASSPRGGNQPQHF
>-|TRBJ1-3|-|TRBV28
TGTGCCAGCAGTTTTCCCGGAGTCTCTGGAAACACCATATATTTT
CASSFPGVSGNTIYF
>-|TRBJ1-5|TRBD1|TRBV7-9
TGTGCCAGCAGCCCTGGCGAGGCAGGGGGCTCGAGGGCCAATCAGCCCCAGCATTTT
CASSPGEAGGSRANQPQHF
>-|TRBJ2-7|-|TRBV7-3
TGTGCCAGCAGCTTAATGGGCAACTACGAGCAGTACTTC
CASSLMGNYEQYF
>-|TRBJ2-3|-|TRBV23-1
TGCGCCAGCAGTCAATCAGAGTTCACAGATACGCAGTATTTT
CASSQSEFTDTQYF
>-|TRBJ1-5|TRBD1|TRBV27
TGTGCCAGCAGTTGGACAGGGGGAGCCTATAGCAATCAGCCCCAGCATTTT
CASSWTGGAYSNQPQHF
>-|TRBJ1-2|-|TRBV12-3/TRBV12-4
TGTGCCAGCAGTCTAAACTATGGCTACACCTTC
CASSLNYGYTF
>once|TRBJ2-3|TRBD1|TRBV12-5
TGTGCTAGTGGTAACCCGTCAGGGGGCAGGGAAGATACGCAGTATTTT
CASGNPSGGREDTQYF
>-|TRBJ2-1|-|TRBV9
TGTGCCAGCAGCGTAGAGGCGGTGAGGTACAATGAGCAGTTCTTC
CASSVEAVRYNEQFF
>medium-sized|TRBJ2-2|TRBD2|TRBV6-5
TGTGCCGCCAGCCCTCGGGGGGGAGGCACCGGGGAGCTGTTTTTT
CAASPRGGGTGELFF
>-|TRBJ1-1|-|TRBV24-1
TGTGCCACCAGTGAGGCCAGGGGGAACACTGAAGCTTTCTTT
CATSEARGNTEAFF
>-|TRBJ2-5|-|TRBV30
TGTGCCTGGGGGCGGGGCTGGGAGACCCAGTACTTC
CAWGRGWETQYF
>-|TRBJ2-4|-|TRBV15
TGTGCCACCAGCAGTATCCGGGACGGGAACATTCAGTACTTC
CATSSIRDGNIQYF
>-|TRBJ2-1|TRBD2|TRBV6-6
TGTGCCAGCAGTTTCAACGGGAGGATCAATGAGCAGTTCTTC
CASSFNGRINEQFF
>-|TRBJ2-5|-|TRBV28
TGTGCCAGCAGTCCTTCGATAGAGGGCGGGGAGACCCAGTACTTC
CASSPSIEGGETQYF